Presented here are 28 T cell receptor beta chains from one specimen sequenced in a study of blood T cell repertoires in COVID-19. TCRdb's table, derived via immunoSEQ multiplex PCR, lists solely in-frame clones and lacks some. In the table there are 90,000 or so clones, about nine tenths of which are singletons. The sample consisted of peripheral blood. The receptors derive from a woman in her 70s with acute or convalescent COVID-19.

This chain's CDR3 is CASSLSGNYGYTF. The CDR3 region has the DNA TGTGCCAGCAGTTTATCGGGTAACTATGGCTACACCTTC. This chain uses TRBV28 with TRBJ1-2; no reliable D call. V dropped 1 base and J dropped 1 base, with 4 bases sitting between them. This CDR3 contains 13 residues. CDR1 is MDHEN, CDR2 SYDVKM, per germline.

The chain links TRBV9 to TRBJ1-5; the match to TRBD1 covers 9 bases. CDR1 is SGDLS, CDR2 YYNGEE, per germline. V shed 3 bases, J shed 6 bases, and the junction held 4 bases outside the gene matches. This CDR3 comprises 14 residues. DNA of the CDR3: TGTGCCAGCAGCGCCGGACAGGGGAGTCAGCCCCAGCATTTT. Its translation is CASSAGQGSQPQHF.

The genes are TRBV5-1 and TRBJ1-3; D ambiguous. This CDR3 has 14 amino acids. Per germline, CDR1 SGHRS and CDR2 YFSETQ. The V gene lost 3 bases and the J gene lost 2 bases, with 9 bases spanning the gap. The DNA of the CDR3 is TGCGCCAGCAGCTACGAGCGGACTGGAAACACCATATATTTT. Translated: CASSYERTGNTIYF.

The chain carries TRBV2 and TRBJ1-3, with 8 bases identical to TRBD1. There are 15 residues in the CDR3. The trim removed 6 bases at V and 4 bases at J, leaving 8 bases unmatched. The germline V gene encodes CDR1 SNHLY and CDR2 FYNNEI. Here the CDR3 reads CASSRDRGGGNTIYF. DNA for the CDR3: TGTGCCAGCAGCAGAGACAGGGGAGGAGGAAACACCATATATTTT.

V gene TRBV6-2 or TRBV6-3 combines with J gene TRBJ2-1; no firm D call. With 5 bases removed from V and 0 bases from J, the gap between germline ends came to 14 bases. The CDR3 has 16 residues. CDR1 and CDR2 from the germline V gene are MNHEY and SVGEGT. The CDR3 sequence is CASSAPGWSSYNEQFF. The CDR3 DNA reads TGTGCCAGCAGTGCTCCCGGGTGGAGCTCCTACAATGAGCAGTTCTTC.

This chain links TRBV6-2 or TRBV6-3 with TRBJ1-5; 8 positions match TRBD1. Trimming at V came to 0 bases and at J to 3 bases, leaving 4 bases not matched to a gene. CDR3 length equals 16 residues. Germline CDR1 MNHEY, CDR2 SVGEGT. In DNA form, the CDR3 reads TGTGCCAGCAGTTACTCGATGGACAGGGACAATCAGCCCCAGCATTTT. Translating it yields CASSYSMDRDNQPQHF.

The chain employs TRBV14 and TRBJ2-7, with TRBD2 matching 12 bases. Germline V lookup: CDR1 SGHDN, CDR2 FVKESK. The CDR3 is made up of 15 amino acids. V gave up 5 bases and J gave up 6 bases; unmatched junction bases: 8. CDR3 residues: CASSNVASGRGEQYF. The CDR3 DNA reads TGTGCCAGCAGCAATGTGGCTAGCGGGAGGGGCGAGCAGTACTTC.

V is TRBV5-1 and J is TRBJ1-5; perhaps TRBD1 as D (5 bases). The V gene lost 0 bases and the J gene lost 0 bases, with 10 bases spanning the gap. The CDR3 is made up of 16 amino acids. CDR1 SGHRS and CDR2 YFSETQ come from the germline V gene. This CDR3 reads CASSLGYGGSNQPQHF. The CDR3 nucleotides are TGCGCCAGCAGCTTGGGTTACGGGGGTAGCAATCAGCCCCAGCATTTT.

V is TRBV19 and J is TRBJ2-7; 8 positions agree with TRBD2. V shed 2 bases, J shed 6 bases, and the junction held 3 bases outside the gene matches. The CDR3 has 13 amino acids. The germline gives CDR1 LNHDA, CDR2 SQIVND (reference sequence). The CDR3 loop reads CASSIFTSGEQYF. The CDR3 DNA sequence: TGTGCCAGTAGTATATTCACTAGCGGCGAGCAGTACTTC.

The chain combines TRBV18 with TRBJ2-4, with D unclear. The CDR3 runs to 15 residues. Trimming pared 1 base from V and 4 bases from J, leaving 11 bases between. CDR1 is KGHSH and CDR2 is LQKENI in the germline V gene. CDR3 nucleotides: TGTGCCAGCTCACCACAACAGACGCAAAAAAACATTCAGTACTTC. Amino acid sequence: CASSPQQTQKNIQYF.

The chain uses TRBV6-1 and TRBJ2-7, with 10 positions matching TRBD1. In germline, CDR1 is MNHNS, CDR2 SASEGT. The junction had 13 bases not matched to a gene; V was cut back by 4 bases and J by 4 bases. CDR3 length equals 17 residues. CDR3 region: CASSGGQGLRVGYEQYV. The CDR3 DNA reads TGTGCCAGCAGTGGGGGACAGGGGTTGAGGGTTGGGTACGAGCAGTACGTC.

This clone has only a few counts. CDR3 region: CASSWEGMNTEAFF. The CDR3 DNA is TGTGCCAGCAGCTGGGAGGGGATGAACACTGAAGCTTTCTTT. The chain joins TRBV6-5 to TRBJ1-1; perhaps TRBD1 as D (5 bases). CDR3 length equals 14 residues. Trimming removed 6 bases from V and 0 bases from J, with 11 bases in between. Germline V CDR1 and CDR2: MNHEY, SVGAGI.

The V call is TRBV5-1, the J call TRBJ2-1; the D gene is possibly TRBD2 (5 bases). CDR1 and CDR2 from the germline V gene are SGHRS and YFSETQ. The CDR3 sequence is 13 residues long. Between the trimmed V and J ends, which lost 0 bases and 7 bases, there was a span of 8 bases. This CDR3 reads CASSLGSVNEQFF. CDR3 bases: TGCGCCAGCAGCTTGGGTAGCGTAAATGAGCAGTTCTTC. Supplemented by reference TRBV5-1 and TRBJ2-1, the full variable domain reads KAGVTQTPRYLIKTRGQQVTLSCSPISGHRSVSWYQQTPGQGLQFLFEYFSETQRNKGNFPGRFSGRQFSNSRSEMNVSTLELGDSALYLCASSLGSVNEQFFGPGTRLTVL.

The CDR3 nucleotides read TGTGCCAGCAGGACAGAGCGGCGGGGAGATACGCAGTATTTT. Translating gives CASRTERRGDTQYF. The V and J genes are TRBV6-5 and TRBJ2-3, with D tentatively TRBD2 (6 bases). Germline-derived CDR1 and CDR2 are MNHEY and SVGAGI. CDR3 length equals 14 residues. V lost 6 bases and J lost 5, with 15 bases in between.

This chain connects TRBV5-1 to TRBJ1-4; D is unclear. The CDR3 consists of 16 residues. V gave up 0 bases and J gave up 0 bases, with 9 bases separating them. Germline CDR1 SGHRS, CDR2 YFSETQ. The CDR3 here is CASSLDGQATNEKLFF. DNA of the CDR3: TGCGCCAGCAGCTTGGACGGCCAGGCAACTAATGAAAAACTGTTTTTT.

The CDR3 DNA sequence: TGCGCCAGCAGCTTTTCGGGACTAACCAACAATGAGCAGTTCTTC. Translation: CASSFSGLTNNEQFF. V and J are TRBV5-1 and TRBJ2-1; TRBD2 aligns across 7 bases. The junction had 7 bases not matched to a gene; V was cut back by 2 bases and J by 5 bases. The CDR3 spans 15 residues. CDR1 is SGHRS, CDR2 YFSETQ, per germline.

CDR3 DNA: TGTGCCAGTAGTCGTACAGGTTACGAGCAGTTCTTC. This codes for CASSRTGYEQFF. This chain uses TRBV19 with TRBJ2-1; TRBD1 might be the D (5 bases). The length of the CDR3 is 12 residues. Germline V gives CDR1 LNHDA, CDR2 SQIVND (reference sequence). Trimming pared 5 bases from V and 10 bases from J, leaving 12 bases between.

V is TRBV6-4 and J is TRBJ2-5, with 10 bases identical to TRBD2. The CDR3 covers 19 residues. CDR1 MRHNA and CDR2 SNTAGT come from the germline V gene. Germline trimming cut 6 bases from V and 4 bases from J; bases unmatched to any gene: 20. CDR3 residues: CASRARSPLTAGGRETQYF. CDR3 bases: TGTGCCAGCAGGGCTCGATCTCCCCTGACAGCGGGGGGGCGAGAGACCCAGTACTTC.

The V call is TRBV6-5, the J call TRBJ2-1; 10 positions agree with TRBD2. The CDR3 is 15 residues long. V dropped 6 bases and J dropped 2; count of bases not matched to a gene: 4. The germline CDR1 and CDR2 sequences are MNHEY and SVGAGI. The CDR3 sequence: CASRPTSGTYNEQFF. The CDR3 nucleotides are TGTGCCAGCAGACCTACTAGCGGGACCTACAATGAGCAGTTCTTC.

J is TRBJ1-2 and V is TRBV19; D is perhaps TRBD1 (6 bases). Germline V gene lookup returns CDR1 LNHDA and CDR2 SQIVND (reference sequence). The CDR3 covers 14 residues. Trimming pared 7 bases from V and 4 bases from J, leaving 16 bases between. The chain's CDR3 is CASKGIRGPYGYTF. The CDR3 region has the DNA TGTGCCAGTAAAGGTATCAGGGGCCCCTATGGCTACACCTTC.

The chain joins TRBV19 to TRBJ1-4, with TRBD1 matching 7 bases. The J segment lost 4 bases and the V segment lost 5 bases, leaving 16 bases of the junction unmatched. Germline CDR1 LNHDA, CDR2 SQIVND (reference sequence). The CDR3 sequence is 18 residues long. DNA of the CDR3: TGTGCCAGTAGTGCACGGACAGGAGGGACCTCGGTTAATGAAAAACTGTTTTTT. Amino acid sequence: CASSARTGGTSVNEKLFF.

This chain joins TRBV3-1 (or the pseudogene TRBV3-2) and TRBJ1-1, with a tentative D call TRBD1 (5 bases). The CDR3 covers 13 residues. The V end was cut by 6 bases, the J end by 7 bases, with 15 bases between. CDR1 and CDR2 (germline): LGHDT, YNNKEL (reference sequence). The CDR3 here is CASRKTAVSEAFF. CDR3 coding DNA: TGTGCCAGCAGAAAGACAGCCGTAAGTGAAGCTTTCTTT.

This clone was seen a few times. The chain has TRBV18 and TRBJ2-1, with 11 nucleotides matching TRBD2. The germline CDR1 and CDR2 sequences are KGHSH and LQKENI. Trimming cost V 3 bases and J 7 bases; bases outside gene matches: 5. The CDR3 is 15 amino acids. Written as DNA, the CDR3 is TGTGCCAGCTCACCTGGACTAGCGGGTAAGAATGAGCAGTTCTTC. It translates to CASSPGLAGKNEQFF.

The rearrangement uses TRBV3-1 (or the pseudogene TRBV3-2) and TRBJ2-2; 8 bases align to TRBD2. Germline CDR1 is LGHDT and CDR2 is YNNKEL (reference sequence). The trim removed 3 bases at V and 5 bases at J, leaving 11 bases unmatched. This CDR3 has 17 amino acids. CDR3 sequence: CASSHEGKGLATGELFF. The CDR3 DNA is TGTGCCAGCAGCCATGAAGGAAAAGGACTAGCTACCGGGGAGCTGTTTTTT.

V usage is TRBV2 and J usage is TRBJ2-1; 10 positions match TRBD2. The CDR3 has 14 amino acids. CDR1 is SNHLY, CDR2 FYNNEI, per germline. J gave up 4 bases and V 5 bases, and 2 bases lay outside the gene matches. CDR3 coding DNA: TGTGCCAGCAGTAGCGGGAGGGCGTACAATGAGCAGTTCTTC. The encoded protein is CASSSGRAYNEQFF.

DNA of the CDR3: TGTGCCAGCACCTTTTCTGGGACAGGGAGTACTGAAGCTTTCTTT. Amino acids: CASTFSGTGSTEAFF. This chain links TRBV6-5 with TRBJ1-1, with 9 bases lining up with TRBD1. The CDR3 is made up of 15 amino acids. V was clipped by 7 bases and J by 5 bases; unmatched bases: 11. The germline gives CDR1 MNHEY, CDR2 SVGAGI.

By proportion, this clone is medium-sized. The chain links TRBV18 to TRBJ1-4; 7 bases line up with TRBD1. J lost 8 bases, V lost 3 bases, and 3 bases had no gene match. This CDR3 region has 13 residues. In germline, CDR1 is KGHSH, CDR2 LQKENI. CDR3 sequence: CASSPGTEEKLFF. The CDR3, as DNA: TGTGCCAGCTCACCTGGGACAGAAGAAAAACTGTTTTTT.

This clone was seen a handful of times. V is TRBV30 and J is TRBJ1-1; 8 bases fit TRBD1. V was clipped by 6 bases and J by 7 bases; unmatched bases: 16. The CDR3 runs 15 residues. Germline V gene data show CDR1 as GTSNPN and CDR2 as SVGIG (reference sequence). The CDR3 reads CACKPPGQAIREAFF. In nucleotides, the CDR3 is TGTGCCTGCAAACCCCCGGGACAGGCGATCCGTGAAGCTTTCTTT.